This T cell receptor (beta chain) stems from a study of cytomegalovirus exposure and HLA in healthy donors. This PCR relied on a set of 60 Vbeta primers and 13 Jbeta primers. Only in-frame clones appear in the TCRdb table, and some are missing; sequencing was by immunoSEQ multiplex PCR. This sample has roughly 190,000 clones, with about four fifths found just once. Study-wide findings and caveats: A classifier reportedly called cytomegalovirus status with high sensitivity and specificity. A later analysis by the authors found several of the most significant clusters apparently linked to common viral pathogens.

This clone was detected once. Its antigen is not identified. Whereas donors were nominally healthy upon sampling, unrecorded immune exposures were probable. The sequenced material came from PBMCs. This receptor was identified in a man between 35 and 55 years old in good health and CMV-seropositive.

In nucleotides, the CDR3 is TGTGCCAGCAGTTTCCGGGGTCTCTACGAGCAGTACTTC. This sequence encodes CASSFRGLYEQYF. V is TRBV28 and J is TRBJ2-7, with D perhaps matching TRBD2 (5 bases). There are 13 residues in the CDR3. Trimming took off 3 bases at V and 3 bases at J, with 9 bases between the two ends. The V gene's germline CDR1 is MDHEN and CDR2 SYDVKM.